The 28 T cell receptor beta chains below all came from one sample that was sequenced in a study of blood T cell repertoires in COVID-19. Method: immunoSEQ multiplex PCR; TCRdb's copy keeps in-frame clones and lacks some. The table has 150,000 or so clones, about 90% seen once. The specimen was peripheral blood. These receptors originate from a man aged 50-60 years with acute or convalescent COVID-19.

V gene TRBV5-6 combines with J gene TRBJ2-5; TRBD2 matches 10 bases. V gave up 1 base and J gave up 5 bases; unmatched junction bases: 14. In germline, CDR1 is SGHDT, CDR2 YYEEEE. The CDR3 length is 18 residues. The CDR3 protein is CASSLLMSSGGKEETQYF. CDR3 nucleotide sequence: TGTGCCAGCAGCTTGCTGATGTCTAGCGGGGGTAAGGAGGAGACCCAGTACTTC.

This chain joins TRBV5-3 and TRBJ1-5; maybe TRBD1 (5 bases). TRBV5-3 is sorted into the ORF group, with uncertain function. Between the trimmed V and J ends, which lost 4 bases and 4 bases, there was a span of 21 bases. The CDR3 is made up of 17 amino acids. Here the CDR3 reads CARSPVGVGEANQPQHF. Here the CDR3 DNA reads TGTGCCAGAAGCCCCGTCGGAGTAGGGGAAGCTAATCAGCCCCAGCATTTT.

The chain uses TRBV18 and TRBJ2-1; TRBD1 might be the D (6 bases). CDR3 length: 13 amino acids. Germline-derived CDR1 and CDR2 are KGHSH and LQKENI. Trimming took 2 bases from V and 8 from J, leaving 10 bases between them. The CDR3 loop is CASSPNPGDEQFF. DNA of the CDR3: TGTGCCAGCTCACCAAATCCAGGGGATGAGCAGTTCTTC.

CDR3 sequence: CASSLSSLNNEQFF. In DNA, the CDR3 is TGTGCCAGCAGTTTATCGTCCCTAAACAATGAGCAGTTCTTC. V is TRBV27 and J is TRBJ2-1; no clear D gene. V gave up 0 bases and J gave up 5 bases, with 8 bases separating them. From germline, CDR1 is MNHEY and CDR2 SMNVEV (reference sequence). The length of the CDR3 is 14 residues.

The chain has TRBV19 and TRBJ2-5; D perhaps matches TRBD1 (5 bases). Trimming removed 4 bases at V and 5 bases at J, with 8 bases between. CDR3 length: 12 residues. CDR1 is LNHDA, CDR2 SQIVND, per germline (reference sequence). CDR3 in amino acids: CASSTGWETQYF. Here the CDR3 DNA reads TGTGCCAGTAGTACAGGGTGGGAGACCCAGTACTTC.

Only one count was recorded for this clone. The rearrangement links TRBV30 to TRBJ2-3; 7 bases fit TRBD2. With 3 bases clipped from V and 0 bases from J, the junction kept 9 bases outside the gene matches. Germline V gives CDR1 GTSNPN, CDR2 SVGIG (reference sequence). This CDR3 spans 16 amino acids. This CDR3 reads CAWSGGGEGSTDTQYF. The CDR3 DNA reads TGTGCCTGGAGCGGGGGAGGGGAGGGGAGCACAGATACGCAGTATTTT. The entire variable domain, with the rest obtained from reference TRBV30 and TRBJ2-3, is as follows: SQTIHQWPATLVQPVGSPLSLECTVEGTSNPNLYWYRQAAGRGLQLLFYSVGIGQISSEVPQNLSASRPQDRQFILSSKKLLLSDSGFYLCAWSGGGEGSTDTQYFGPGTRLTVL.

The V call is TRBV5-8, the J call TRBJ2-1; 14 nucleotides align to TRBD2. The V and J ends lost 0 bases and 9 bases, in that order; junction bases with no gene match: 5. The CDR3 runs to 16 residues. Germline V gene sequence: CDR1 SGHTS, CDR2 YDEGEE. The DNA for the CDR3 is TGTGCCAGCAGCTTGGGGGGGACTAGCGGGAGTGGTGAGCAGTTCTTC. Amino acid sequence: CASSLGGTSGSGEQFF.

The V and J genes are TRBV27 and TRBJ1-2; 8 nucleotides line up with TRBD1. The V gene's germline CDR1 is MNHEY and CDR2 SMNVEV (reference sequence). Trimming cost V 0 bases and J 7 bases; bases outside gene matches: 4. The CDR3 is 14 amino acids. The CDR3 DNA reads as TGTGCCAGCAGTTTATCACCAGGGGGCTTTGGCTACACCTTC. Its protein product is CASSLSPGGFGYTF.

In this sample, this clone turned up once. DNA for the CDR3: TGTGCCAGCAGCGCCCAGCTTCAGGGGGCAGGCGCCGGGGAGCTGTTTTTT. Translated, it gives CASSAQLQGAGAGELFF. The chain joins TRBV9 to TRBJ2-2; 8 bases fit TRBD1. V lost 3 bases to trimming and J lost 6 bases; unmatched junction nucleotides: 13. The germline V gene encodes CDR1 SGDLS and CDR2 YYNGEE. The CDR3 runs 17 residues.

This clone was detected only a few times. The chain carries TRBV15 and TRBJ1-4; D gene ambiguous. V was trimmed by 1 base and J by 5 bases, leaving 14 bases between them. The CDR3 loop spans 16 amino acids. In germline, CDR1 is LNHNV, CDR2 YYDKDF (reference sequence). This CDR3 is CATSRGERHGNEKLFF. As DNA, the CDR3 is TGTGCCACCAGCAGAGGGGAGCGACACGGGAATGAAAAACTGTTTTTT.

The V gene is TRBV7-8, the J gene TRBJ1-1; TRBD1 matches 7 bases. This CDR3 has 14 residues. The J segment lost 4 bases and the V segment lost 0 bases, leaving 2 bases of the junction unmatched. In germline, CDR1 is SGHVS, CDR2 FQNEAQ. The CDR3 is CASSLAGQLTEAFF. Here the CDR3 DNA reads TGTGCCAGCAGCTTAGCGGGACAGCTCACTGAAGCTTTCTTT.

The chain employs TRBV6-5 and TRBJ2-3; D may be TRBD1 (5 bases). From germline, CDR1 is MNHEY and CDR2 SVGAGI. This CDR3 has 14 amino acids. Trimming removed 7 bases at V and 4 bases at J, with 15 bases between. The CDR3 DNA follows: TGTGCCAGCACGGGCAGGGTTGGCGCAGATACGCAGTATTTT. Translation gives CASTGRVGADTQYF.

The chain employs TRBV4-1 and TRBJ2-2; TRBD1 matches at 8 bases. CDR1 MGHRA and CDR2 YSYEKL come from the germline V gene. The ends lost 5 bases at V and 4 bases at J; junction bases unmatched: 9. There are 16 residues in the CDR3. The CDR3 sequence: CASSFGAGGITGELFF. The CDR3 bases are TGCGCCAGCAGCTTTGGTGCAGGGGGCATCACCGGGGAGCTGTTTTTT.

The chain links TRBV4-3 to TRBJ2-3; TRBD2 matches 8 bases. The length of the CDR3 is 18 residues. Looked up from germline, CDR1 is LGHNA and CDR2 is YSLEER. V trimming: 0 bases; J trimming: 1 base; junction bases outside the gene matches: 9. The CDR3 reads CASSQDLWNSGGTDTQYF. The DNA for the CDR3 is TGCGCCAGCAGCCAAGATCTTTGGAATAGCGGGGGCACAGATACGCAGTATTTT.

This chain uses TRBV9 with TRBJ2-5, with 10 bases lining up with TRBD2. The germline V gene encodes CDR1 SGDLS and CDR2 YYNGEE. With V trimmed by 3 bases and J by 0 bases, 5 bases remained unmatched. This CDR3 region has 16 residues. The CDR3, as DNA: TGTGCCAGCAGCGCAGGACTAGCGGTATACCAAGAGACCCAGTACTTC. Translating it yields CASSAGLAVYQETQYF.

The chain links TRBV10-2 to TRBJ2-5, with D maybe TRBD2 (6 bases). V was shortened by 7 bases and J by 9 bases, with 15 bases between the two germline ends. Germline values: CDR1 WSHSY, CDR2 SAAADI. The CDR3 loop spans 12 amino acids. The CDR3 region is CASIEGGGPQYF. The CDR3 DNA sequence: TGCGCCAGCATCGAGGGAGGTGGACCCCAGTACTTC.

The chain links TRBV4-1 to TRBJ2-5, with a tentative D call TRBD1 (6 bases). Per the germline V gene, CDR1 is MGHRA and CDR2 is YSYEKL. This CDR3 spans 15 amino acids. V lost 0 bases and J 6 bases, leaving 14 bases between the germline ends. CDR3 residues: CASSQDIGGQKTQYF. The CDR3 bases are TGCGCCAGCAGCCAAGATATAGGGGGACAAAAGACCCAGTACTTC.

V and J are TRBV6-2 or TRBV6-3 and TRBJ2-7; D call uncertain. CDR1 and CDR2 (germline): MNHEY, SVGEGT. The length of the CDR3 is 14 residues. The V gene lost 6 bases and the J gene lost 1 base, with 13 bases spanning the gap. The CDR3 sequence is CASRPPLESYEQYF. CDR3 nucleotide sequence: TGTGCCAGCAGACCTCCCCTGGAGTCCTACGAGCAGTACTTC.

V and J are TRBV7-2 and TRBJ2-3; 10 nucleotides line up with TRBD2. The CDR3 covers 14 residues. Unmatched junction bases numbered 3, after V lost 5 bases and J lost 4 bases. Germline-derived CDR1 and CDR2 are SGHTA and FQGNSA. The CDR3 DNA follows: TGTGCCAGCAGCACAGCGGGAGGGCCAGATACGCAGTATTTT. This gives the protein CASSTAGGPDTQYF.

The chain carries TRBV7-2 and TRBJ1-4; TRBD1 matches at 8 bases. With V trimmed by 5 bases and J by 5 bases, 4 bases remained unmatched. Germline-derived CDR1 and CDR2 are SGHTA and FQGNSA. The CDR3 extends over 14 amino acids. The CDR3 coding sequence is TGTGCCAGCAGCCCCGGACAGGGAAATGAAAAACTGTTTTTT. This translates into CASSPGQGNEKLFF.

The chain links TRBV6-2 or TRBV6-3 to TRBJ1-2, with 8 bases aligning to TRBD1. With V trimmed by 6 bases and J by 4 bases, 13 bases remained unmatched. There are 16 residues in the CDR3. CDR1 and CDR2 from the germline V gene are MNHEY and SVGEGT. CDR3 DNA: TGTGCCAGCAGCCCTACAGGGGGGTCCCGTTTCTATGGCTACACCTTC. Translation: CASSPTGGSRFYGYTF.

The chain is built from TRBV5-1 and TRBJ1-1; TRBD1 aligns across 7 bases. CDR3 length equals 14 residues. Trimming removed 3 bases from V and 6 bases from J; junction bases left unmatched: 8. Germline values: CDR1 SGHRS, CDR2 YFSETQ. The CDR3 reads CASSSGTAKAEAFF. CDR3 bases: TGCGCCAGCAGCTCCGGGACAGCGAAGGCTGAAGCTTTCTTT. Looking up the rest from reference TRBV5-1 and TRBJ1-1 gives the full variable domain: KAGVTQTPRYLIKTRGQQVTLSCSPISGHRSVSWYQQTPGQGLQFLFEYFSETQRNKGNFPGRFSGRQFSNSRSEMNVSTLELGDSALYLCASSSGTAKAEAFFGQGTRLTVV.

V is TRBV10-3 and J is TRBJ2-3; 8 nucleotides match TRBD2. This CDR3 comprises 17 residues. Trimming cost V 3 bases and J 0 bases; bases outside gene matches: 8. Germline CDR1 reads ENHRY; CDR2 reads SYGVKD. CDR3 in amino acids: CAISDNVAGPSTDTQYF. The CDR3 nucleotides read TGTGCCATCAGTGACAACGTAGCGGGGCCAAGCACAGATACGCAGTATTTT.

The chain is built from TRBV4-2 and TRBJ2-5; 9 positions match TRBD1. V was pared by 3 bases and J by 2 bases, with 7 bases of the junction left unmatched. This CDR3 comprises 16 residues. Germline CDR1 is LGHNA and CDR2 is YNFKEQ. CDR3 residues: CASSQGQGGFQETQYF. The DNA of the CDR3 is TGTGCCAGCAGCCAGGGACAGGGCGGATTTCAAGAGACCCAGTACTTC.

The rearrangement links TRBV6-5 to TRBJ1-6; possibly TRBD1 for D (6 bases). Germline V gene data show CDR1 as MNHEY and CDR2 as SVGAGI. With 8 bases removed from V and 2 bases from J, the gap between germline ends came to 13 bases. This CDR3 is 15 amino acids long. CDR3 sequence: CASLKQGAYNSPLHF. The CDR3 DNA sequence: TGTGCCAGCCTTAAACAGGGTGCCTATAATTCACCCCTCCACTTT.

V is TRBV4-1 and J is TRBJ2-3, with TRBD2 matching 7 bases. The CDR3 runs 16 residues. The V gene end was trimmed by 4 bases and the J gene end by 2 bases; junction bases not matched to a gene: 9. The V gene's germline CDR1 is MGHRA and CDR2 YSYEKL. The CDR3 reads CASSLSGGSSTDTQYF. In DNA form, the CDR3 reads TGCGCCAGCAGCCTAAGTGGCGGGAGTTCCACAGATACGCAGTATTTT.

The gene calls are TRBV27 and TRBJ2-1; 9 bases match TRBD1. The CDR3 runs to 16 residues. Trimming at V came to 3 bases and at J to 3 bases, leaving 6 bases not matched to a gene. Germline assignment: CDR1 MNHEY and CDR2 SMNVEV (reference sequence). DNA for the CDR3: TGTGCCAGCAGTTTCCTCGGGACAGGGTTCTACAATGAGCAGTTCTTC. Its translation: CASSFLGTGFYNEQFF.

The chain has TRBV11-2 and TRBJ2-1, with D tentatively TRBD2 (6 bases). CDR1 and CDR2 from the germline V gene are SGHAT and FQNNGV. There are 15 residues in the CDR3. Trimming pared 4 bases from V and 4 bases from J, leaving 14 bases between. In DNA form, the CDR3 reads TGTGCCAGCAGCTCAAGGAGGGGAGAGTACAATGAGCAGTTCTTC. Translated, it gives CASSSRRGEYNEQFF.